These 17 T cell receptor beta chains were sequenced from one sample in a study of blood T cell repertoires in COVID-19. Clones were sequenced by immunoSEQ multiplex PCR, and TCRdb holds only the in-frame ones, with some missing. Seen here are 300,000 or so clones, 80% to 90% observed once, and the top ten hold 5% to 7%. Material for sequencing was peripheral blood. The receptor set was obtained from a man between 18 and 35 years old who had recovered from COVID-19.

This clone appeared once. Other DNA sequences in this sample translate to the same CDR3. The V call is TRBV10-2, the J call TRBJ1-3; weak D call: TRBD1 (5 bases). This CDR3 region has 15 residues. Germline values: CDR1 WSHSY, CDR2 SAAADI. The V and J ends lost 0 bases and 1 base respectively, with 7 bases between them. The CDR3 coding sequence is TGCGCCAGCAGTGAGTCTGGGGGGTCTGGAAACACCATATATTTT. As protein: CASSESGGSGNTIYF.

The gene calls are TRBV6-5 and TRBJ2-3, with TRBD1 as a possible D gene (5 bases). CDR3 size: 16 residues. Between the trimmed V and J ends, which lost 0 bases and 2 bases, there was a span of 12 bases. The germline CDR1 and CDR2 sequences are MNHEY and SVGAGI. The CDR3 DNA reads as TGTGCCAGCAGTTACTCCCAGGGCACCCACACAGATACGCAGTATTTT. As protein: CASSYSQGTHTDTQYF.

This clone is a singleton in its sample. The CDR3 is CASSPRDRNTGELFF. The CDR3, as DNA: TGTGCCAGCAGCCCCCGGGACAGGAACACCGGGGAGCTGTTTTTT. This chain joins TRBV7-9 and TRBJ2-2; TRBD1 aligns across 7 bases. V dropped 5 bases and J dropped 1; count of bases not matched to a gene: 4. The CDR3 covers 15 residues. The germline V gene encodes CDR1 SEHNR and CDR2 FQNEAQ (reference sequence).

The genes are TRBV9 and TRBJ2-1; D gene unclear. From germline, CDR1 is SGDLS and CDR2 YYNGEE. The CDR3 consists of 14 residues. V was clipped by 4 bases and J by 5 bases, with 13 bases between them. The CDR3 nucleotides read TGTGCCAGCAGCCCCACTGACTGGAACAATGAGCAGTTCTTC. The encoded protein is CASSPTDWNNEQFF.

CDR3 coding DNA: TGTGCCGTAGCGGGTACCGGGGAGCTGTTTTTT. It is translated as CAVAGTGELFF. The V and J genes are TRBV10-3 and TRBJ2-2, with 7 bases fitting TRBD2. The CDR3 spans 11 residues. V trimming: 11 bases; J trimming: 5 bases; junction bases outside the gene matches: 2. From germline, CDR1 is ENHRY and CDR2 SYGVKD.

The J gene is TRBJ2-7, the V gene TRBV2, with 9 bases aligning to TRBD1. The CDR3 is made up of 15 amino acids. Germline V gives CDR1 SNHLY, CDR2 FYNNEI. The J segment lost 3 bases and the V segment lost 3 bases, leaving 6 bases of the junction unmatched. CDR3 region: CASSDSGTGLYEQYF. CDR3 coding DNA: TGTGCCAGCAGTGATTCAGGGACAGGGCTCTACGAGCAGTACTTC.

The chain couples TRBV7-2 to TRBJ1-1, with 10 bases lining up with TRBD1. This CDR3 contains 15 residues. CDR1 SGHTA and CDR2 FQGNSA come from the germline V gene. After removal of 5 bases from V and 5 bases from J, the junction contained 8 bases not matched to a gene. CDR3 in amino acids: CASSTRGQGRTEAFF. CDR3 nucleotide sequence: TGTGCCAGCAGCACCCGGGGACAGGGGAGGACTGAAGCTTTCTTT.

The rearrangement joins TRBV5-6 to TRBJ2-7, with 11 bases lining up with TRBD2. With V trimmed by 2 bases and J by 3 bases, 4 bases remained unmatched. CDR3 length: 15 residues. The germline gives CDR1 SGHDT, CDR2 YYEEEE. The CDR3 spells CASSFRLAGIYEQYF. CDR3 in DNA: TGTGCCAGCAGCTTCCGACTAGCGGGAATCTACGAGCAGTACTTC.

V is TRBV27 and J is TRBJ1-5; 8 bases agree with TRBD1. Germline CDR1 and CDR2: MNHEY and SMNVEV (reference sequence). The junction had 10 bases not matched to a gene; V was cut back by 5 bases and J by 1 base. This CDR3 is built from 17 residues. As DNA, the CDR3 is TGTGCCAGCAGTGCTACCGGGACAGGACCAAGCAATCAGCCCCAGCATTTT. It specifies CASSATGTGPSNQPQHF.

The chain joins TRBV6-1 to TRBJ2-1, with D hard to call. The CDR3 has 12 amino acids. V was shortened by 0 bases and J by 10 bases, with 7 bases between the two germline ends. Germline V gene lookup returns CDR1 MNHNS and CDR2 SASEGT. CDR3 in DNA: TGTGCCAGCAGTGAAGCGGAGACCGAGCAGTTCTTC. Residues: CASSEAETEQFF.

V gene TRBV4-3 combines with J gene TRBJ2-1, with 13 bases matching TRBD2. J was trimmed by 8 bases and V by 4 bases; bases with no gene match: 14. The CDR3 is made up of 18 amino acids. Germline CDR1 LGHNA, CDR2 YSLEER. The CDR3 here is CASSLGTSGAKPVDEQFF. CDR3 DNA: TGCGCCAGCAGCCTCGGGACTAGCGGGGCCAAGCCGGTGGATGAGCAGTTCTTC.

The chain links TRBV12-3 or TRBV12-4 to TRBJ2-3; D is uncertain. This CDR3 has 12 amino acids. Deletions cut 3 bases from V and 4 bases from J, with 5 bases between. The CDR3 region has the DNA TGTGCCAGCAGTTTCTCTCCAGATACGCAGTATTTT. This codes for CASSFSPDTQYF.

This clone appeared a few times. The genes are TRBV5-1 and TRBJ1-6; possibly TRBD1 for D (5 bases). The V end lost 5 bases, the J end lost 8 bases, and 17 bases lay between the germline ends. This CDR3 contains 15 residues. CDR1 and CDR2 from the germline V gene are SGHRS and YFSETQ. CDR3 region: CASRLDQGLYSPLHF. The DNA of the CDR3 is TGCGCCAGCAGACTTGATCAGGGACTTTATTCACCCCTCCACTTT.

The chain combines TRBV19 with TRBJ1-1; a possible D gene is TRBD1 (5 bases). Germline CDR1 and CDR2: LNHDA and SQIVND (reference sequence). The CDR3 consists of 12 residues. Trimming pared 6 bases from V and 4 bases from J, leaving 9 bases between. In DNA form, the CDR3 reads TGTGCCAGTAGGGGGCTTTTCACTGAAGCTTTCTTT. Its translation: CASRGLFTEAFF. The entire variable domain, with the rest obtained from reference TRBV19 and TRBJ1-1, is as follows: DGGITQSPKYLFRKEGQNVTLSCEQNLNHDAMYWYRQDPGQGLRLIYYSQIVNDFQKGDIAEGYSVSREKKESFPLTVTSAQKNPTAFYLCASRGLFTEAFFGQGTRLTVV.

J is TRBJ2-7 and V is TRBV11-2; 9 bases are shared with TRBD1. There are 16 residues in the CDR3. Per germline, CDR1 SGHAT and CDR2 FQNNGV. V shed 6 bases, J shed 3 bases, and the junction held 12 bases outside the gene matches. CDR3 loop: CASSPISGTGFYEQYF. Written as DNA, the CDR3 is TGTGCCAGCAGTCCAATATCCGGGACAGGGTTCTACGAGCAGTACTTC.

This clone showed up just once. The chain combines TRBV27 with TRBJ2-1; 12 bases align to TRBD2. The germline CDR1 and CDR2 sequences are MNHEY and SMNVEV (reference sequence). J was trimmed by 15 bases and V by 4 bases; bases with no gene match: 7. CDR3 length equals 13 residues. Written as DNA, the CDR3 is TGTGCCAGCAGTTCGAAGGCGACTAGCGGGGGGTTCTTC. Translation: CASSSKATSGGFF.

The chain has TRBV12-3 or TRBV12-4 and TRBJ1-4; weak D call: TRBD1 (5 bases). The V end lost 6 bases, the J end lost 0 bases, and 5 bases lay between the germline ends. The CDR3 sequence is 13 residues long. The CDR3 nucleotides are TGTGCCAGCAGGGACACAACTAATGAAAAACTGTTTTTT. Translating gives CASRDTTNEKLFF.